This T cell receptor beta chain was identified in a study of blood T cell repertoires in COVID-19. Study summary: The origin of the acute and convalescent COVID-19 samples was the United States, Italy and Spain. PBMCs, B-cell-depleted T cells, or T cells were the source of the cDNA or gDNA that made up the material.

In the original processing: Estimates of nucleated cell counts were drawn from the amplification of reference gene primers. Assay used: immunoSEQ multiplex PCR; TCRdb lists only in-frame clones, some missing. V and J calls and clone size come straight from that table; D and trimming were deduced from the DNA. The data contain about 190,000 clones, 70% to 85% of them singletons. V was pared by 10 bases and J by 5 bases, with 17 bases between. The CDR3 consists of 13 residues. CDR1 MDHEN and CDR2 SYDVKM come from the germline V gene. The chain has TRBV28 and TRBJ1-2; tentative D call: TRBD1 (5 bases). The sample consisted of PBMCs or T cells enriched from blood (not recorded which). This receptor was taken from a woman aged 25-40 years who had recovered from COVID-19. The CDR3 DNA follows: TGTGCCACCGCCAGGGCCGGTGGGTATGGCTACACCTTC. Translated: CATARAGGYGYTF.